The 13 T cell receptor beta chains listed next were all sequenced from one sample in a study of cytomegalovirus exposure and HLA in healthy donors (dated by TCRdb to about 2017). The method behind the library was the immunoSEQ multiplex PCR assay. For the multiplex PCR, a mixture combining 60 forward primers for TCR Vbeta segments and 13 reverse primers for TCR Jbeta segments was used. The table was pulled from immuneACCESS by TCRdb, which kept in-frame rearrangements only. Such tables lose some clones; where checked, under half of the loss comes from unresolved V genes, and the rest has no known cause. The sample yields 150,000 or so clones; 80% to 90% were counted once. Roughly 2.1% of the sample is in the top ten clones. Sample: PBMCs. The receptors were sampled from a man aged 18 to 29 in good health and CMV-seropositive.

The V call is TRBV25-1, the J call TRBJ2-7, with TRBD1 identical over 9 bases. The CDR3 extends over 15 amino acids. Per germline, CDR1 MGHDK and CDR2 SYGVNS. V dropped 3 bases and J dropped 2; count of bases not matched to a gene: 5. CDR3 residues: CASSEETGGPYEQYF. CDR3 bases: TGTGCCAGCAGTGAGGAGACAGGGGGTCCCTACGAGCAGTACTTC.

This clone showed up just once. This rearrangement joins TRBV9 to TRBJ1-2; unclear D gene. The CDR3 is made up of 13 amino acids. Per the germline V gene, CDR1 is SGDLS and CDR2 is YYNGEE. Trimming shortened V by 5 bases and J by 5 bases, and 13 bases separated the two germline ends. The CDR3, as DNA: TGTGCCAGCAGTGGTTCCCGGGGATATGGCTACACCTTC. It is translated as CASSGSRGYGYTF. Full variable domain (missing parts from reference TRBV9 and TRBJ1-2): DSGVTQTPKHLITATGQRVTLRCSPRSGDLSVYWYQQSLDQGLQFLIQYYNGEERAKGNILERFSAQQFPDLHSELNLSSLELGDSALYFCASSGSRGYGYTFGSGTRLTVV.

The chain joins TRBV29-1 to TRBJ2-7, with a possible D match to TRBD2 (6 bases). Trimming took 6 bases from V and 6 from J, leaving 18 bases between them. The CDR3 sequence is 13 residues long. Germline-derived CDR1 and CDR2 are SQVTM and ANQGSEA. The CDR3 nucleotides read TGCAGCGTCCGGGACTCCCGTGTCGGCGAGCAGTACTTC. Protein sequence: CSVRDSRVGEQYF.

CDR3 nucleotide sequence: TGTGCCATCAGTGAGGTGACGGGGTCCGACGAGCAGTACTTC. Its translation: CAISEVTGSDEQYF. This chain connects TRBV10-3 to TRBJ2-7, with a tentative D call TRBD2 (5 bases). The CDR3 runs to 14 residues. V was shortened by 2 bases and J by 5 bases, with 13 bases between the two germline ends. The germline CDR1 and CDR2 sequences are ENHRY and SYGVKD.

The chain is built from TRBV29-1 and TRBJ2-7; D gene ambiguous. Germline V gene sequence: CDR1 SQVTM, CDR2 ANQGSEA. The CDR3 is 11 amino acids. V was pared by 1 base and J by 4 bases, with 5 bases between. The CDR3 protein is CSVEGQYEQYF. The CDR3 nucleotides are TGCAGCGTTGAAGGGCAGTACGAGCAGTACTTC.

The CDR3 sequence: CASSLRVGVDEKLFF. The DNA for the CDR3 is TGTGCCAGCAGCCTCAGGGTTGGGGTGGATGAAAAACTGTTTTTT. The chain is built from TRBV11-2 and TRBJ1-4; D is possibly TRBD1 (5 bases). V was trimmed by 5 bases and J by 6 bases, leaving 16 bases between them. This CDR3 has 15 amino acids. The germline V gene has CDR1 SGHAT and CDR2 FQNNGV.

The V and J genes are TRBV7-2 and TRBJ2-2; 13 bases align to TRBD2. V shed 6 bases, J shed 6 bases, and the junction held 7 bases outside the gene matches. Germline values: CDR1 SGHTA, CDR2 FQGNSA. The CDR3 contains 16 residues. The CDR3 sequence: CASRQLAGGPAGELFF. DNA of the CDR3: TGTGCCAGCAGGCAACTAGCGGGGGGGCCGGCCGGGGAGCTGTTTTTT.

The CDR3: CASSVGTVSYGYTF. DNA for the CDR3: TGCGCCAGCAGCGTAGGGACAGTGTCTTATGGCTACACCTTC. The J gene is TRBJ1-2, the V gene TRBV5-1, with TRBD1 matching 7 bases. The CDR3 has 14 residues. The J segment lost 5 bases and the V segment lost 4 bases, leaving 8 bases of the junction unmatched. CDR1 and CDR2 (germline): SGHRS, YFSETQ.

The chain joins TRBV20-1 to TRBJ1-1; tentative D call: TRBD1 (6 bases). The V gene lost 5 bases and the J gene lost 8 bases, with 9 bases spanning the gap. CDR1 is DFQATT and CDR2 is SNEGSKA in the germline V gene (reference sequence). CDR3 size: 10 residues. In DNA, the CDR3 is TGCAGTGCTTTTGGGACAGAAGCTTTCTTT. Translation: CSAFGTEAFF.

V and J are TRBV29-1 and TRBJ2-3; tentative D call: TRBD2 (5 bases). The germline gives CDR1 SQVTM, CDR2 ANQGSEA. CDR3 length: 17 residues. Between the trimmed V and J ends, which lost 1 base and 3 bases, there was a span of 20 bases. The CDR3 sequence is CSVEVEVGGVWTDTQYF. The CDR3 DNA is TGCAGCGTTGAAGTGGAGGTCGGTGGGGTTTGGACAGATACGCAGTATTTT.

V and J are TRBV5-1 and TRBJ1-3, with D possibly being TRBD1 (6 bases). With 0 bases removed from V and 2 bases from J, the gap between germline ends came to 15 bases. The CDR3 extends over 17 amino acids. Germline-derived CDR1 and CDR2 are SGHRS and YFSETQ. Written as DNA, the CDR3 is TGCGCCAGCAGCTTGGAGGCAGTGGGGACAACTGGAAACACCATATATTTT. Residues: CASSLEAVGTTGNTIYF.

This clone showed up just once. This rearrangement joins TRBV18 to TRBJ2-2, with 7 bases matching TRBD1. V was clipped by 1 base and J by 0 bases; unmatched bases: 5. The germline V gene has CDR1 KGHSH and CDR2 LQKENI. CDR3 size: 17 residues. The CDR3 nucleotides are TGTGCCAGCTCACCACGACAGGGACCCCCGAACACCGGGGAGCTGTTTTTT. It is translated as CASSPRQGPPNTGELFF.

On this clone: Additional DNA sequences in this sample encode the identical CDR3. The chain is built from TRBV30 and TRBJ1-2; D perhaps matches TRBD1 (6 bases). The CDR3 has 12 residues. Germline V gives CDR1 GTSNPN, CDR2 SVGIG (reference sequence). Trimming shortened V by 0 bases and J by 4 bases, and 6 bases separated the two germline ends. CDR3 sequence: CAWSVGGYGYTF. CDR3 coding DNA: TGTGCCTGGAGTGTAGGGGGCTATGGCTACACCTTC.